This T cell receptor beta chain appears in the sequencing data of a study of blood T cell repertoires in COVID-19. The overall study: Sites across the United States, Italy and Spain contributed samples from acute and convalescent COVID-19. PBMCs, B-cell-depleted T cells, or T cells were the source of the cDNA or gDNA that made up the material.

Assignment of participants to cohorts was predicated upon participant-reported clinical history. TCRdb's copy holds only in-frame clones and misses some; the assay was immunoSEQ multiplex PCR. The table lists 450,000 to 600,000 clones, 87% of them singletons, with roughly 0.7% in the top ten. The specimen was PBMCs or T cells enriched from blood (not recorded which). The source of this sequence is a woman aged 18 to 35 who had recovered from COVID-19.

The CDR3 DNA reads as TGTGCCAGTAGTATAGGGAGGGATGTGGGCAATCAGCCCCAGCATTTT. Translating gives CASSIGRDVGNQPQHF. The genes are TRBV19 and TRBJ1-5; D gene unclear. The CDR3 is made up of 16 amino acids. Trimming removed 1 base at V and 2 bases at J, with 12 bases between. Germline V lookup: CDR1 LNHDA, CDR2 SQIVND (reference sequence).